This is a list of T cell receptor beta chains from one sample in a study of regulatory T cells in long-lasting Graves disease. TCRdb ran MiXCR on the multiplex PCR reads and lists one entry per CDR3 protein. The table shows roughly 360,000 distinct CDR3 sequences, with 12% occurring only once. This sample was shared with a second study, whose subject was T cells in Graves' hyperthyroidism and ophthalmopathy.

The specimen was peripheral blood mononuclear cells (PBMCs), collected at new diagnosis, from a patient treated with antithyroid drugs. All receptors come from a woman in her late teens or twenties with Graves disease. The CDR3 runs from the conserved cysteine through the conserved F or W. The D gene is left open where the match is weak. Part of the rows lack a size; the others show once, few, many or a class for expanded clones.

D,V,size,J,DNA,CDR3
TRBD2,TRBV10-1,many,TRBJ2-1,TGCGCCAGCAGTGATAGCGGGGCTAACAATGAGCAGTTCTTC,CASSDSGANNEQFF
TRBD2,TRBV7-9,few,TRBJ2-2,TGTGCCAGCAGCTCAGCGGGAGGGCCAATCGGGGAGCTGTTTTTT,CASSSAGGPIGELFF
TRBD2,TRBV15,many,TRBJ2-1,TGTGCCACCAGCAGAGACGGTATGAGGCGGGAGGGAAGGGAGCAGTTCTTC,CATSRDGMRREGREQFF
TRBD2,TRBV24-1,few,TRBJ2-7,TGTGCCACCAGTGATCCTACGACCCCGGGAGGGCCTTACGAGCAGTACTTC,CATSDPTTPGGPYEQYF
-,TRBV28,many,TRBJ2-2,TGTGCCAGCAGTTTCGCGGGTACGAACACCGGGGAGCTGTTTTTT,CASSFAGTNTGELFF
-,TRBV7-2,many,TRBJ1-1,TGTGCCAGCAGCTCGGGGACGGAGTCGGGCACTGAAGCTTTCTTT,CASSSGTESGTEAFF
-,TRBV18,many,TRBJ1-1,TGTGCCAGCTCACGCAGGAATTTGGACCCGACTGAAGCTTTCTTT,CASSRRNLDPTEAFF
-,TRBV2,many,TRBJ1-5,TGTGCCAGCAGTAAAGTCACAGGGACTCAGCCCCAGCATTTT,CASSKVTGTQPQHF
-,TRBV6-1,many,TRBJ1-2,TGTGCCAGCACGCCTCCGACTAACTATGGCTACACCTTC,CASTPPTNYGYTF
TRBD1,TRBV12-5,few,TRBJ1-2,TGTGCTAGTGTCTGGGGCACAGGGGGCGACTATGGCTACACCTTC,CASVWGTGGDYGYTF
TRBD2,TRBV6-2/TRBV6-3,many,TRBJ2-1,TGTGCCAGCAGGGGACTAGCGGGGAAAGGAGGTCAGTTCTTC,CASRGLAGKGGQFF
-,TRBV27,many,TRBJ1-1,TGTGCCAGCAGGTGGAGGGAGAGTACTGAAGCTTTCTTT,CASRWRESTEAFF
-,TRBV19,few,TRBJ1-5,TGTGCCAGTACCCCGACAGAATCTTACCGACAGCCCCAGCATTTT,CASTPTESYRQPQHF
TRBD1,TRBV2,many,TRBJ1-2,TGTGCCAGCAGTGAGGTTGGGCAGGGGGCACGGAAAGGCTACACCTTC,CASSEVGQGARKGYTF
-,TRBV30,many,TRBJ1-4,TGTGCCTGGATTTCCGGAGGGAACGAAAAACTGTTTTTT,CAWISGGNEKLFF
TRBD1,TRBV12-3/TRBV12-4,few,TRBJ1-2,TGTGCCAGCAGTTATACAGGGGTCTCAAGGCCCTCGAACTTC,CASSYTGVSRPSNF
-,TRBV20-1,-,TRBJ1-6,TGCAGTGCTAGACGGACCCCTTGGGGGGGGATTAGCTCCTATAATTCACCCCTCCACTTT,CSARRTPWGGISSYNSPLHF
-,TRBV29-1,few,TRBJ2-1,TGCAGCGTTGTCTTTGGACAGACCTACAATGAGCAGTTCTTC,CSVVFGQTYNEQFF
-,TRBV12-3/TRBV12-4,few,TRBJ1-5,TGTGCCAGCAGTTACCGACAGAGAAGACAGCCCCAGCATTTT,CASSYRQRRQPQHF
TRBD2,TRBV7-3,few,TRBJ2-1,TGTGCCAGCAGCTTTGGCCCCTCTCCGCGGGAGGGCCTCAATGAGCAGTTCTTC,CASSFGPSPREGLNEQFF
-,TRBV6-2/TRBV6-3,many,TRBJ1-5,TGTGCCAGCAGTTACCTGGGGGCTTGGGCAGTCAATCAGCCCCAGCATTTT,CASSYLGAWAVNQPQHF
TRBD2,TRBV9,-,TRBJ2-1,TGTGCCAGCAGCGGAGATAGCGGGAGAAGGGGGAATGAGCAGTTCTTC,CASSGDSGRRGNEQFF
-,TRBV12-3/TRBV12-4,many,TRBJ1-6,TGTGCCAGCAGTGACTCAGCGGTTAATTCACCCCTCCACTTT,CASSDSAVNSPLHF
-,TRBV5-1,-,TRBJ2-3,TGCGCCAGCAGCTTGTTCGGAGAGGCAGATACGCAGTATTTT,CASSLFGEADTQYF
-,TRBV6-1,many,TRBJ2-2,TGTGCCAGCTGGGGGAACGGGGAGCTGTTTTTT,CASWGNGELFF
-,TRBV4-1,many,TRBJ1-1,TGCGCCAGCAGCCAAGAGGTTGGGAACACTGAAGCTTTCTTT,CASSQEVGNTEAFF